What follows is one TCR beta chain and its context. This specimen belongs to a study of shared clonotypes between healthy human individuals. Per germline, CDR1 MNHEY and CDR2 SMNVEV (reference sequence). V shed 6 bases and J 0 bases; nucleotides not matched to a gene: 10. This CDR3 spans 18 amino acids. TCRdb keeps only in-frame clones here, not all; method: immunoSEQ multiplex PCR. Of just over 2,000,000 clones listed, roughly 95% are singletons. Positively selected for CCR7, the CD45RO-negative cells used as naive CD8 cells excluded terminally differentiated effector memory CD45RA+ cells. This TCR was recovered from a man between 18 and 29 years old in good health. The V call is TRBV27, the J call TRBJ2-3; TRBD2 matches 12 bases. The sequenced material came from naive CD8+ T cells sorted from blood. CDR3: CASRPFPTSGRSTDTQYF. CDR3 in DNA: TGTGCCAGCAGGCCGTTCCCGACTAGCGGGAGAAGCACAGATACGCAGTATTTT.